This is a list of T cell receptor beta chains from one sample in a study of cytomegalovirus exposure and HLA in healthy donors. Data came from immunoSEQ multiplex PCR; TCRdb stores just in-frame clones and leaves some out. The repertoire has fewer than 250,000 clones, 85% to 90% of them found once; the top ten carry about 1.2%. The sample comprised PBMCs. The receptors were gathered from a human donor in good health. The CDR3 runs from the conserved cysteine through the conserved F or W. Each record gives: V gene, J gene, clone size, D gene, CDR3 protein, CDR3 DNA. The D gene is left open where the match is weak. Size is omitted from some rows. Given values are once, few, many or a class for expanded clones.

>TRBV19|TRBJ1-1|NA|TRBD1
CASSIAGGYTEAFF
TGTGCCAGTAGTATTGCAGGGGGCTACACTGAAGCTTTCTTT
>TRBV9|TRBJ2-5|NA|TRBD2
CASSRGLAGGEQTQETQYF
TGTGCCAGCAGCCGGGGACTAGCGGGAGGGGAACAAACTCAAGAGACCCAGTACTTC
>TRBV10-2|TRBJ1-1|NA|NA
CASRTTGRNTEAFF
TGCGCCAGCAGAACAACGGGGAGGAACACTGAAGCTTTCTTT
>TRBV27|TRBJ2-1|once|NA
CASSLSPSSYNEQFF
TGTGCCAGCAGTTTATCGCCGAGCTCCTACAATGAGCAGTTCTTC
>TRBV29-1|TRBJ1-2|NA|TRBD1
CSVERQGSDGYTF
TGCAGCGTTGAAAGACAGGGTTCCGACGGCTACACCTTC
>TRBV2|TRBJ1-2|NA|NA
CASNRQFLNYGYTF
TGTGCCAGCAATCGACAGTTTCTAAACTATGGCTACACCTTC
>TRBV7-3|TRBJ2-3|once|TRBD2
CASSVTSGGSLDTQYF
TGTGCCAGCAGCGTAACTAGCGGGGGAAGTTTAGATACGCAGTATTTT
>TRBV11-2|TRBJ2-3|NA|TRBD2
CASSLRLAGSTDTQYF
TGTGCCAGCAGCTTAAGACTAGCGGGATCCACAGATACGCAGTATTTT
>TRBV5-1|TRBJ2-7|NA|NA
CASSFEGVGYEQYF
TGCGCCAGCAGCTTTGAGGGGGTCGGATACGAGCAGTACTTC
>TRBV6-1|TRBJ2-1|NA|NA
CASSEGLAPDNEQFF
TGTGCCAGCAGTGAAGGGCTAGCCCCTGACAATGAGCAGTTCTTC
>TRBV28|TRBJ1-1|NA|TRBD1
CASSSHPGQGVTEAFF
TGTGCCAGCAGTTCCCATCCGGGACAGGGGGTCACTGAAGCTTTCTTT
>TRBV13|TRBJ2-2|NA|TRBD2
CASSKTRTSGSENTGELFF
TGTGCCAGCAGCAAAACCCGGACTAGCGGGAGTGAAAACACCGGGGAGCTGTTTTTT
>TRBV15|TRBJ2-5|once|TRBD1
CATSTGTETQETQYF
TGTGCCACCAGCACCGGGACAGAGACCCAAGAGACCCAGTACTTC
>TRBV5-4|TRBJ1-2|NA|NA
CASSPLGGLVNYGYTF
TGTGCCAGCAGCCCTTTGGGGGGACTCGTTAACTATGGCTACACCTTC
>TRBV29-1|TRBJ2-7|NA|NA
CSVEDFGLGDEQYF
TGCAGCGTTGAAGATTTCGGGCTAGGGGACGAGCAGTACTTC
>TRBV11-3|TRBJ2-4|once|NA
CASSPGLQGLAKNIQYF
TGTGCCAGCAGCCCGGGACTACAGGGACTAGCCAAAAACATTCAGTACTTC
>TRBV7-2|TRBJ2-7|NA|NA
CASSWAREAEQYF
TGTGCCAGCAGCTGGGCCAGGGAGGCCGAGCAGTACTTC
>TRBV18|TRBJ1-2|NA|TRBD1
CASSPAGQNYGYTF
TGTGCCAGCTCACCAGCGGGACAGAACTATGGCTACACCTTC
>TRBV20-1|TRBJ2-5|NA|NA
CSASPEETQYF
TGCAGTGCTAGTCCCGAAGAGACCCAGTACTTC
>TRBV7-9|TRBJ2-1|NA|TRBD2
CASRSFLAGAFSSYNEQFF
TGTGCCAGCAGAAGTTTTCTAGCGGGAGCGTTTAGCTCCTACAATGAGCAGTTCTTC
>TRBV5-1|TRBJ2-7|NA|NA
CASSISYEQYF
TGCGCCAGCAGCATCAGCTACGAGCAGTACTTC
>TRBV20-1|TRBJ2-7|few|NA
CSARGGDEQYF
TGCAGTGCTAGAGGCGGGGACGAGCAGTACTTC
>TRBV10-3|TRBJ2-5|NA|TRBD2
CAISESDRGVRETQYF
TGTGCCATCAGTGAGTCGGACCGGGGGGTTCGAGAGACCCAGTACTTC
>TRBV19|TRBJ2-5|once|NA
CASSNGQRQETQYF
TGTGCCAGTAGTAATGGGCAACGCCAAGAGACCCAGTACTTC
>TRBV7-9|TRBJ2-7|NA|NA
CASSFKGHYEQYF
TGTGCCAGCAGCTTTAAGGGACACTACGAGCAGTACTTC
>TRBV9|TRBJ1-3|NA|NA
CASSITLMGGDTIYF
TGTGCCAGCAGTATAACCTTGATGGGTGGAGACACCATATATTTT
>TRBV4-2|TRBJ1-1|NA|NA
CASSQDHWNTEAFF
TGTGCCAGCAGCCAAGATCACTGGAACACTGAAGCTTTCTTT
>TRBV5-4|TRBJ1-1|NA|NA
CASSSSDSLNTEAFF
TGTGCCAGCAGCTCCTCCGACAGCCTGAACACTGAAGCTTTCTTT
>TRBV27|TRBJ2-7|NA|NA
CASSSRGNLYEQYF
TGTGCCAGCAGTTCCCGGGGGAACCTTTACGAGCAGTACTTC
>TRBV5-1|TRBJ2-1|NA|NA
CASSLRGSSYNEQFF
TGCGCCAGCAGCTTGAGAGGGAGCTCCTACAATGAGCAGTTCTTC
>TRBV11-2|TRBJ2-1|NA|NA
CASSLGVYNEQFF
TGTGCCAGCAGCTTAGGAGTCTACAATGAGCAGTTCTTC
>TRBV13|TRBJ1-3|NA|NA
CASSSEDKSAGNTIYF
TGTGCCAGCAGCTCGGAAGACAAATCGGCTGGAAACACCATATATTTT
>TRBV27|TRBJ2-6|NA|NA
CASSSTSSGANVLTF
TGTGCCAGCAGCTCCACCAGCTCTGGGGCCAACGTCCTGACTTTC
>TRBV4-3|TRBJ2-3|NA|NA
CTSSQDSGTDTQYF
TGCACCAGCAGCCAAGACTCGGGCACAGATACGCAGTATTTT
>TRBV7-2|TRBJ2-5|NA|NA
CASSFQGLGSQYF
TGTGCCAGCAGCTTTCAGGGTCTAGGGTCCCAGTACTTC
>TRBV5-3|TRBJ2-4|NA|NA
CARIGGEVKNIQYF
TGTGCCAGAATAGGGGGAGAGGTCAAAAACATTCAGTACTTC
>TRBV5-1|TRBJ2-7|NA|TRBD2
CASSAGGRYEQYF
TGCGCCAGCAGCGCTGGCGGGAGGTACGAGCAGTACTTC
>TRBV7-3|TRBJ2-1|NA|TRBD2
CASSLGARSAGARNEQFF
TGTGCCAGCAGCTTAGGGGCTAGGTCAGCGGGAGCTCGCAATGAGCAGTTCTTC
>TRBV6-5|TRBJ2-7|NA|TRBD1
CASSWDRGYEQYF
TGTGCCAGCAGTTGGGACAGAGGGTACGAGCAGTACTTC
>TRBV28|TRBJ2-7|NA|TRBD2
CASSLSGGRPSYEQYF
TGTGCCAGCAGTTTATCAGGCGGGAGGCCCTCCTACGAGCAGTACTTC
>TRBV15|TRBJ2-5|few|NA
CATSRSIQETQYF
TGTGCCACCAGCAGAAGCATCCAAGAGACCCAGTACTTC
>TRBV7-9|TRBJ2-7|NA|NA
CASSLVPERGYEQYF
TGTGCCAGCAGCTTAGTCCCCGAACGGGGATACGAGCAGTACTTC
>TRBV5-8|TRBJ2-3|NA|TRBD1
CASSSLQGRSTDTQYF
TGTGCCAGCAGCTCGCTACAGGGGCGGAGCACAGATACGCAGTATTTT
>TRBV11-2|TRBJ2-1|NA|TRBD1
CASSGPGQGGNEQFF
TGTGCCAGCAGCGGACCGGGACAGGGAGGCAATGAGCAGTTCTTC
>TRBV10-3|TRBJ2-7|NA|NA
CAIRARISSPYEQYF
TGTGCCATCAGGGCCCGTATCTCGTCTCCTTACGAGCAGTACTTC
>TRBV18|TRBJ1-2|NA|TRBD1
CASSPNSGTGQNGYTF
TGTGCCAGCTCACCTAACTCCGGGACAGGGCAGAATGGCTACACCTTC
>TRBV28|TRBJ2-7|few|NA
CASSFGGWAGSYEQYF
TGTGCCAGCAGTTTTGGTGGGTGGGCGGGCAGCTACGAGCAGTACTTC
>TRBV6-1|TRBJ1-4|NA|NA
CASIPGSNEKLFF
TGTGCCAGCATACCCGGGAGTAATGAAAAACTGTTTTTT
>TRBV27|TRBJ1-1|NA|NA
CASSLGARRGNTEAFF
TGTGCCAGCAGTTTAGGGGCTCGCAGGGGGAACACTGAAGCTTTCTTT
>TRBV19|TRBJ1-1|NA|TRBD1
CASSSDRGTEAFF
TGTGCCAGTAGTTCCGACAGGGGCACTGAAGCTTTCTTT
>TRBV18|TRBJ1-2|NA|NA
CASSPPRLNYGYTF
TGTGCCAGCTCACCACCGCGTCTCAACTATGGCTACACCTTC
>TRBV7-2|TRBJ2-7|NA|TRBD2
CASSSPGGYEQYF
TGTGCCAGCAGCTCACCGGGGGGCTACGAGCAGTACTTC
>TRBV28|TRBJ2-3|NA|NA
CASNHAGADTQYF
TGTGCCAGCAACCATGCAGGGGCAGATACGCAGTATTTT
>TRBV4-1|TRBJ2-7|NA|NA
CASSQLGLRRNEQYF
TGCGCCAGCAGCCAACTGGGACTCCGTAGGAACGAGCAGTACTTC
>TRBV7-9|TRBJ2-1|once|TRBD2
CASSLGRGTSWDEQFF
TGTGCCAGCAGCTTGGGGCGCGGGACTAGCTGGGATGAGCAGTTCTTC
>TRBV4-1|TRBJ2-3|NA|NA
CASSNQQGDTQYF
TGCGCCAGCAGCAATCAACAGGGAGATACGCAGTATTTT
>TRBV7-2|TRBJ2-1|NA|TRBD2
CASSLTSGPYNEQFF
TGTGCCAGCAGCTTAACTAGCGGACCCTACAATGAGCAGTTCTTC
>TRBV21-1|TRBJ2-5|NA|NA
CASSPQTESGTAGGQETQYF
TGTGCCAGCAGCCCCCAAACGGAAAGCGGGACGGCGGGGGGGCAAGAGACCCAGTACTTC
>TRBV7-9|TRBJ2-7|once|NA
CASDTQGGLEQYF
TGTGCCAGCGACACCCAGGGGGGACTGGAGCAGTACTTC